This TCR beta chain was observed in a study of blood T cells in healthy people across ages. A second PCR of 7 to 11 cycles used a sample-barcoded 5' primer and a J-beta primer mix. TCRdb processed the 5' RACE reads anew with MiXCR; each CDR3 protein has one entry. The table includes 1.5 million to 2 million distinct CDR3 sequences, about two fifths detected once. The CDR3 sequence is 15 residues long. Trimming left V 0 bases short and J 2 bases short, with 12 bases between. Germline CDR1 is SGHRS and CDR2 is YFSETQ. This rearrangement joins TRBV5-1 to TRBJ2-7; tentatively, D is TRBD1 (5 bases). Sample: blood. This clonotype originated in a human donor in good health. The CDR3 loop is CASSLDRSRPYEQYF. The CDR3 nucleotides read TGCGCCAGCAGCTTGGACAGGAGCCGTCCCTACGAGCAGTACTTC.